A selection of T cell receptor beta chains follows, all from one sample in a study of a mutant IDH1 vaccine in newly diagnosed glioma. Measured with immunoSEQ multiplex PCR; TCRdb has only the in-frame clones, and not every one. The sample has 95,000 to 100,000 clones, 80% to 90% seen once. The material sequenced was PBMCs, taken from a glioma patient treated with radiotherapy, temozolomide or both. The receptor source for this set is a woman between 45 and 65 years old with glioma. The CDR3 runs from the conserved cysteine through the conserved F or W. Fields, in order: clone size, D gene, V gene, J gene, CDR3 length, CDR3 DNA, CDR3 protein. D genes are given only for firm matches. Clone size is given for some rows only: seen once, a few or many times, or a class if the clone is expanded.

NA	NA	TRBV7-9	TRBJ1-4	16	TGTGCCAGCAGCTTAGGGTCAGGGGCAACTAATGAAAAACTGTTTTTT	CASSLGSGATNEKLFF
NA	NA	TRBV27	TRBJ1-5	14	TGTGCCAGCAATTTTATAGGGGGCAATCAGCCCCAGCATTTT	CASNFIGGNQPQHF
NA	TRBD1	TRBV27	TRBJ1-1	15	TGTGCCAGCAGTTGGCGACAGGGTTCGAACACTGAAGCTTTCTTT	CASSWRQGSNTEAFF
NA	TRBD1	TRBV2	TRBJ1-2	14	TGTGCCAGCAGGCCGGACAGGGGGCGCGGTGGCTACACCTTC	CASRPDRGRGGYTF
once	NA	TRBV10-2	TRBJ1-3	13	TGCGCCAGACCTGACAGCTCTGGAAACACCATATATTTT	CARPDSSGNTIYF
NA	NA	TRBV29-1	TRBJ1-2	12	TGCAGCGTTGAAGACAGGGGTGATGGCTACACCTTC	CSVEDRGDGYTF
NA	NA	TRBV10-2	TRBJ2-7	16	TGCGCCAGCAGTGAGCGTCCCGCGGGCTTTACCTACGAGCAGTACTTC	CASSERPAGFTYEQYF
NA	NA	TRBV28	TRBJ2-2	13	TGTGCCACCCAGGCAGTTAACACCGGGGAGCTGTTTTTT	CATQAVNTGELFF
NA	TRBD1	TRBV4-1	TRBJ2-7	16	TGCGCCAGCAGCCGGCTGGTACAGGGGGACTCCTACGAGCAGTACTTC	CASSRLVQGDSYEQYF
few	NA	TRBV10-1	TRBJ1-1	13	TGCGCCAGCACCGGGCCACCGAGTTTTGAAGCTTTCTTT	CASTGPPSFEAFF
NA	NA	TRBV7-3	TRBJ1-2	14	TGTGCCAGCAGCGAGAACAGTGTTAACTATGGCTACACCTTC	CASSENSVNYGYTF
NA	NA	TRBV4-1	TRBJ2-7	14	TGCGCCAGCAGCCACACGACAGGCTCCTACGAGCAGTACTTC	CASSHTTGSYEQYF
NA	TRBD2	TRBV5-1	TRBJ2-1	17	TGCGCCAGCAGCTTTGAGGAGGGAGGGCATTCCTACAATGAGCAGTTCTTC	CASSFEEGGHSYNEQFF
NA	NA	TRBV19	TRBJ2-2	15	TGTGCCAGCTCACGACTAGTTGAATACACCGGGGAGCTGTTTTTT	CASSRLVEYTGELFF
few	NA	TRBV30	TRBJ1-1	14	TGTGCCTGGAGTGACGTAGGGGGGGCGGTTAGAGCTTTCTTT	CAWSDVGGAVRAFF
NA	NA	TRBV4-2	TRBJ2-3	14	TGTGCCAGCAGCCAAGTGGGACATTCAGATACGCAGTATTTT	CASSQVGHSDTQYF
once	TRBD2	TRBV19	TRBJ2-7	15	TGTGCCAGTAGTATGGCGACGGGAGGGTTCTACGAGCAGTACTTC	CASSMATGGFYEQYF
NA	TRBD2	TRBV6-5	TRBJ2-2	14	TGTGCCAGCACACTAGCGAGGAACACCGGGGAGCTGTTTTTT	CASTLARNTGELFF
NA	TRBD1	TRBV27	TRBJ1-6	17	TGTGCCAGCAGTTTATCGAGGGACAGGGGGGGGAATTCACCCCTCCACTTT	CASSLSRDRGGNSPLHF
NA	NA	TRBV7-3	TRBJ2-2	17	TGTGCCAGCAGCTTACGGGTGGCGGGACCGAACACCGGGGAGCTGTTTTTT	CASSLRVAGPNTGELFF
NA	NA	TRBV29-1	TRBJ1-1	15	TGCAGCGTTGTTCTTTTAGTTAGGTATGACACTGAAGCTTTCTTT	CSVVLLVRYDTEAFF
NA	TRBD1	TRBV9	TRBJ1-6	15	TGTGCCAGCAGCGTCTCGGACAGGGTAGGCTCACCCCTCCACTTT	CASSVSDRVGSPLHF
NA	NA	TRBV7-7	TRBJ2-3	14	TGTGCTAGCAGCTCAGGCCCCGGAGGGGATACGCAGTATTTT	CASSSGPGGDTQYF
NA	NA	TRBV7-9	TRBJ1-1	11	TGTGCCAGCAGCTTGGCGGTTGAAGCTTTCTTT	CASSLAVEAFF
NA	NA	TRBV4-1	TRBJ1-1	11	TGCGCCAGCAGCCACCGCACTGAAGCTTTCTTT	CASSHRTEAFF
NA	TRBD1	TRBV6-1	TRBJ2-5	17	TGTGCCAGCAGTGAATACGCCCGGGACAGGAGGTTCGAGACCCAGTACTTC	CASSEYARDRRFETQYF
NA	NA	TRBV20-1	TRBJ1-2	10	TGCAGTGCTGGGAACTATGGCTACACCTTC	CSAGNYGYTF
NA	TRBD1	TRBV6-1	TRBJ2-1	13	TGTGCCAGCAACAAAGACAGGGACAATGAGCAGTTCTTC	CASNKDRDNEQFF
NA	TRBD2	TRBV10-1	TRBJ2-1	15	TGCGCCAGCAGTCACGGGACTAGCGGGAGTCAAGAACAGTTCTTC	CASSHGTSGSQEQFF
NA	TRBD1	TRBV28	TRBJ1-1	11	TGTGCCAGCAGTACAGGACAGGGGCCTTCATTT	CASSTGQGPSF
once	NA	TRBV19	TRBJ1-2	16	TGTGCCAGTAGTCGAAACCGGGACCGCTCACACTATGGCTACACCTTC	CASSRNRDRSHYGYTF
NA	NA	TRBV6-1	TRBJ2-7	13	TGTGCCAGCAGTGAACTAACAGGCTACGAGCAGTACTTC	CASSELTGYEQYF
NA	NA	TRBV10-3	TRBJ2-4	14	TGTGCCATCAGTGGACGACAGGCGGGGGACATTCAGTACTTC	CAISGRQAGDIQYF
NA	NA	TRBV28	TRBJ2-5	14	TGTGCCACGAAGTTAGGGAGAGGTATGGAGACCCAGTACTTC	CATKLGRGMETQYF
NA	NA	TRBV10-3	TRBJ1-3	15	TGTGCCATCAGTGAGTCTGGGGGGTCTGGAAACACCATATATTTT	CAISESGGSGNTIYF
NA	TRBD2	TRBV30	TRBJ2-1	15	TGTGCCTGGAGTGTTCGGGGGGTAGTCGGCAATGAGCAGTTCTTC	CAWSVRGVVGNEQFF
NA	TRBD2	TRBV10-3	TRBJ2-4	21	TGTGCCATCAGTTCCGGGACTAGCGGGAGCCAGTCCCGAGAAGCCAAAAACATTCAGTACTTC	CAISSGTSGSQSREAKNIQYF
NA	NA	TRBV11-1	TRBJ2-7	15	TGTGCCAGCAGCTTGGACGGGAGCTCCCACTACGAGCAGTACTTC	CASSLDGSSHYEQYF
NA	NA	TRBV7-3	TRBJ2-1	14	TGTGCCAGCAGCTTACAGGGTGCCTACAATGAGCAGTTCTTC	CASSLQGAYNEQFF
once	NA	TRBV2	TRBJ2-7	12	TGTGCCAGCAGTTATTGGGTGAACGAGCAGTACTTC	CASSYWVNEQYF
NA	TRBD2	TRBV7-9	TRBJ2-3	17	TGTGCCAGCAGCCCCTTCGGGGGGAGGCCTAGCACAGATACGCAGTATTTT	CASSPFGGRPSTDTQYF
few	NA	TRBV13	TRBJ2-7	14	TGTGCCAGCAGTTCGTCTGGGCCTTCCTACGAGCAGTACTTC	CASSSSGPSYEQYF